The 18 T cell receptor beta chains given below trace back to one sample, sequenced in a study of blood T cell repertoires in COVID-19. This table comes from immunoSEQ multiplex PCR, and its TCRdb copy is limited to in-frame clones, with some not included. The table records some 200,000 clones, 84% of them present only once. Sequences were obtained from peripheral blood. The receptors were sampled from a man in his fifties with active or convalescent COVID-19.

Written as DNA, the CDR3 is TGTGCCAGCTCTCCGAGGAGGGATGAGCAGTTCTTC. It specifies CASSPRRDEQFF. This sequence joins TRBV18 and TRBJ2-1; TRBD2 might be the D (6 bases). CDR1 is KGHSH, CDR2 LQKENI, per germline. Between the trimmed V and J ends, which lost 6 bases and 8 bases, there was a span of 11 bases. This CDR3 comprises 12 residues.

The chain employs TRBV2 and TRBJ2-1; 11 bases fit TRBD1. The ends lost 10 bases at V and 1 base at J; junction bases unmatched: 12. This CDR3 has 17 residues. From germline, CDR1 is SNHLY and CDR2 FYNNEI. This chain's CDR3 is CATTPLGQGGSYNEQFF. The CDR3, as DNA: TGTGCCACCACACCCCTGGGACAGGGGGGGTCCTACAATGAGCAGTTCTTC.

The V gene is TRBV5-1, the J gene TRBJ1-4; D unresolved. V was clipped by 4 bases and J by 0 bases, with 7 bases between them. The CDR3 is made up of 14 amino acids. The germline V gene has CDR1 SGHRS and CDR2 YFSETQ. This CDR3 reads CASSADPTNEKLFF. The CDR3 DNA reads TGCGCCAGCAGCGCGGATCCAACTAATGAAAAACTGTTTTTT.

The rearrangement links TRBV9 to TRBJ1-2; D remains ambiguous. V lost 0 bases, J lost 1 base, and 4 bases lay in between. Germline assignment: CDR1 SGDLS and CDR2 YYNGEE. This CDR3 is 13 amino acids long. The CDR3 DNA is TGTGCCAGCAGCGTAGATCATAACTATGGCTACACCTTC. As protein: CASSVDHNYGYTF.

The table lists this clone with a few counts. The CDR3 spells CASSKTGEEEKLFF. CDR3 DNA sequence: TGCGCCAGCAGCAAGACAGGGGAAGAGGAAAAACTGTTTTTT. This sequence joins TRBV5-1 and TRBJ1-4; 8 bases line up with TRBD1. The CDR3 runs to 14 residues. The germline gives CDR1 SGHRS, CDR2 YFSETQ. V was clipped by 4 bases and J by 8 bases; unmatched bases: 7.

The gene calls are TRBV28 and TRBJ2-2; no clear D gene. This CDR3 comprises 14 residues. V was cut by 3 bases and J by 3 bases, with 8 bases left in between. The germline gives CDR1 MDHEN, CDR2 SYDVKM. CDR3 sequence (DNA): TGTGCCAGCAGTTTCGGGTCCGACACCGGGGAGCTGTTTTTT. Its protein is CASSFGSDTGELFF. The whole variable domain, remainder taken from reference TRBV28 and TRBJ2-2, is DVKVTQSSRYLVKRTGEKVFLECVQDMDHENMFWYRQDPGLGLRLIYFSYDVKMKEKGDIPEGYSVSREKKERFSLILESASTNQTSMYLCASSFGSDTGELFFGEGSRLTVL.

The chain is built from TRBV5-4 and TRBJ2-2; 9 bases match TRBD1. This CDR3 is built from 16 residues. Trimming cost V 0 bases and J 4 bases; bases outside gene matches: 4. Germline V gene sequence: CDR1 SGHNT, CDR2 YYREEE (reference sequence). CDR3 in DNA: TGTGCCAGCAGCTTGGAGGGACAGGGAGGCACCGGGGAGCTGTTTTTT. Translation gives CASSLEGQGGTGELFF. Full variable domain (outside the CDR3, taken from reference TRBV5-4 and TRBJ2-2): ETGVTQSPTHLIKTRGQQVTLRCSSQSGHNTVSWYQQALGQGPQFIFQYYREEENGRGNFPPRFSGLQFPNYSSELNVNALELDDSALYLCASSLEGQGGTGELFFGEGSRLTVL.

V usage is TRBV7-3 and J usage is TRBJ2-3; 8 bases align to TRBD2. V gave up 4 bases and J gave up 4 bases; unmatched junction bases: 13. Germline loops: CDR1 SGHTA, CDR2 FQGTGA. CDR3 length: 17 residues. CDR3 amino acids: CASSSRGAGGYPDTQYF. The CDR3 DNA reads TGTGCCAGCAGCTCCCGTGGGGCGGGGGGTTACCCAGATACGCAGTATTTT.

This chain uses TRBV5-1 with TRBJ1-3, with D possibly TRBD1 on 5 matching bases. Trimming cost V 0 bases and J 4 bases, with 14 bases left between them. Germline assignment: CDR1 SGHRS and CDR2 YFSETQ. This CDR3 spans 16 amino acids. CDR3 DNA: TGCGCCAGCAGCTTGGCGGGGGTCCAGTTCGGAAACACCATATATTTT. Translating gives CASSLAGVQFGNTIYF.

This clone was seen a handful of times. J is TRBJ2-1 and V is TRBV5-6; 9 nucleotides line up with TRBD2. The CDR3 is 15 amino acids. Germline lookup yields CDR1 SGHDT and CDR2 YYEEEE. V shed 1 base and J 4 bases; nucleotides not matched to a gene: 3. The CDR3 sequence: CASSLFLAGYNEQFF. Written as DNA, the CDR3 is TGTGCCAGCAGCTTGTTCCTAGCGGGGTACAATGAGCAGTTCTTC.

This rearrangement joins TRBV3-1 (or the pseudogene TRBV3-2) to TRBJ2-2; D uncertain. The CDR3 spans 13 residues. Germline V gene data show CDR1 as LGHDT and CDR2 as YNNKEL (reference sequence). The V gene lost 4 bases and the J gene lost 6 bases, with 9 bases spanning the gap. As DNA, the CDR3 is TGTGCCAGCAGCCCCCGCGGATCCGGGGAGCTGTTTTTT. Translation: CASSPRGSGELFF.

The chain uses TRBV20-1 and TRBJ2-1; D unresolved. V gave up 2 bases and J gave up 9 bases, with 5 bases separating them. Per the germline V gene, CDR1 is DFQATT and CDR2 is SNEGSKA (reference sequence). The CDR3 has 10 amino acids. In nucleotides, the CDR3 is TGCAGTGCTAGAAGAGGTGAGCAGTTCTTC. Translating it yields CSARRGEQFF.

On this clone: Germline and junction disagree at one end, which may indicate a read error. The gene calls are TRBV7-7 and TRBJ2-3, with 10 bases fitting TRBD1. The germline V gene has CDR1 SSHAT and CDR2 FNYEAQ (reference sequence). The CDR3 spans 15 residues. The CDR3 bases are TGTGCTAGCAGCTCAAACCTACCGGGACAGGGGACGCAGTATTTT. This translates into CASSSNLPGQGTQYF.

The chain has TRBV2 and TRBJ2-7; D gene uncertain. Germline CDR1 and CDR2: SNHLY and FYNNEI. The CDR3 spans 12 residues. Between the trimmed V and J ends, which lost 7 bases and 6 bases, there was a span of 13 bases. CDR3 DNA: TGTGCCAGCACCCGTTTGAGTGCCGAGCAGTACTTC. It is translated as CASTRLSAEQYF.

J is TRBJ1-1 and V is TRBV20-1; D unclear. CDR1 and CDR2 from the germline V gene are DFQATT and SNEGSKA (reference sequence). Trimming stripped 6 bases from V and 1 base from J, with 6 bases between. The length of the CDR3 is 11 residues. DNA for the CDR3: TGCAGTGCGGCAGGGAACACTGAAGCTTTCTTT. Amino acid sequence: CSAAGNTEAFF.

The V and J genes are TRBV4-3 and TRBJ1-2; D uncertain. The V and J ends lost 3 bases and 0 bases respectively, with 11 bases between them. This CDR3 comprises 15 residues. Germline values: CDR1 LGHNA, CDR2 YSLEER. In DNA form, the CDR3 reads TGCGCCAGCAGCCAGGGCCCTACCTCTAACTATGGCTACACCTTC. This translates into CASSQGPTSNYGYTF.

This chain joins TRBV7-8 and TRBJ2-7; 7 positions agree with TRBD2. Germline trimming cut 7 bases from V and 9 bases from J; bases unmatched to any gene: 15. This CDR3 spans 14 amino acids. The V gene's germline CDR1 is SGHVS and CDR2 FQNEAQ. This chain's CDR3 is CASTIAGSRLGQYF. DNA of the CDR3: TGTGCCAGCACAATAGCGGGTTCCCGACTTGGGCAGTACTTC. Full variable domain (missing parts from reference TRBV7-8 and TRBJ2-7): GAGVSQSPRYKVAKRGQDVALRCDPISGHVSLFWYQQALGQGPEFLTYFQNEAQLDKSGLPSDRFFAERPEGSVSTLKIQRTQQEDSAVYLCASTIAGSRLGQYFGPGTRLTVT.

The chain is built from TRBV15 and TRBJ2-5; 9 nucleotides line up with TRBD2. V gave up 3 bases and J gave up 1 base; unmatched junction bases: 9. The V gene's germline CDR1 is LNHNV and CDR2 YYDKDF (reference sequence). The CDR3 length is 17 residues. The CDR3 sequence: CATSSTEASGVQETQYF. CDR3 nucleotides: TGTGCCACCAGCAGTACCGAGGCTAGCGGGGTCCAAGAGACCCAGTACTTC.